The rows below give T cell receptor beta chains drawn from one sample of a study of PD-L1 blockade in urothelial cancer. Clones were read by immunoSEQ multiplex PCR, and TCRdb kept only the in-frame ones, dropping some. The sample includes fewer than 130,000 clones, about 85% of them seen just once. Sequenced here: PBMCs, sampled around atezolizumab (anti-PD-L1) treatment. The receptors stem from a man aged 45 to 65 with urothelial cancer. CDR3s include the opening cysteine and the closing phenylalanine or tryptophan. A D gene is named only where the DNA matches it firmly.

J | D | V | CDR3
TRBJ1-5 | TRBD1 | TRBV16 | CASSQGGTGVYQPQHF
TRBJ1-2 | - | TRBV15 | CATSRLGGYGYTF
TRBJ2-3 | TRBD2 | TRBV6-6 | CASSSPTSGIGDTQYF
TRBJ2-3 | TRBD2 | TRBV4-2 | CASSQLQGLATPSTDTQYF
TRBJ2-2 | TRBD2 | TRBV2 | CASSVRELSTGELFF
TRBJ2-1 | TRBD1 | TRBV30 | CAWSVGTGRNEQFF
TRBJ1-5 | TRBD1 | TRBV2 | CASGGRDRGNQPQHF
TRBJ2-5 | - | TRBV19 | CASSFQSEGTQYF
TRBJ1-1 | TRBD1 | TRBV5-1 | CASDPGQGNPEAFF
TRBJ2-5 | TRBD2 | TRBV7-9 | CASSLVGSSGGETQYF
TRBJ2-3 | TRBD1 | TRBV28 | CASNLPRTGQGLTDTQYF
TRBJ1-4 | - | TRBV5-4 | CASSPDFGANEKLFF
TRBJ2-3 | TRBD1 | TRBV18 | CASSVTGGTDTQYF
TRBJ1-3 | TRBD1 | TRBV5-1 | CASRGGQGAPGNTIYF
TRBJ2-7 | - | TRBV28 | CASSVTRAEQYF
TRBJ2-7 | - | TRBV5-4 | CASNPGGGSSYEQYF
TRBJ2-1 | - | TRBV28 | CASGSGVTQPKQFF
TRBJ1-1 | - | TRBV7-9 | CASSPIHTEAFF
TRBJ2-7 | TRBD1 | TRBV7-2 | CASSFQQGGGSYEQYF
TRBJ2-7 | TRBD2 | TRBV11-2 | CASSLARTSGGAYEQYF
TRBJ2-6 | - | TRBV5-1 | CASSFVSSSGANVLTF
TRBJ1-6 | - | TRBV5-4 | CASSLNQAVSYNSPLHF
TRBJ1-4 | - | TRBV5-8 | CASSWAGVGEKLFF
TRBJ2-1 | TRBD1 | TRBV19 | CASSGGRTGGEQFF
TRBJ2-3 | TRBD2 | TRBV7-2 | CASRSKLAGGPTDTQYF
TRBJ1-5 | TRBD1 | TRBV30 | CAWSAKGTGGSNQPQHF
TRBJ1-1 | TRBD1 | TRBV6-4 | CASSEGQGNTEAFF
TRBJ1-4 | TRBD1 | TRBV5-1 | CASSLLPGGRGEKLFF
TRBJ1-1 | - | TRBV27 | CASSLGPEGFPNTEAFF
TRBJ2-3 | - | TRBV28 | CASSSKGLGDTQYF
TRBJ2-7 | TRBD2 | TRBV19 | CASKIAGEAYEQYF
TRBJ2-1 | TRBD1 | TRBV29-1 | CSVDEGRRQGQFF
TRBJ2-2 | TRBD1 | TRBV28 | CASSLDRAYGTGELFF
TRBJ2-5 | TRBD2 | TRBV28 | CASSLGLAGGQRETQYF
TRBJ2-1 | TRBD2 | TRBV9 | CASSVAQAGNYNEQFF
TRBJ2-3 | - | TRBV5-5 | CASSQLGLNTQYF
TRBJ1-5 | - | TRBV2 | CASKAAENQPQHF
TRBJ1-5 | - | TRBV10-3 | CAISPGENQPQHF
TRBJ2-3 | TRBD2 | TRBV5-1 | CASSRGGLAGVEYTQYF
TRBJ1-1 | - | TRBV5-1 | CASSVSTGANTEAFF
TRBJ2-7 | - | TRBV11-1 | CASSLQGYEQYF
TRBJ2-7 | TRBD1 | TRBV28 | CASSDGTGGYEQYF
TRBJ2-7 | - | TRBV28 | CASSTGIYEQYF
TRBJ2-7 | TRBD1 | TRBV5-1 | CASSALGQGAYEQYF
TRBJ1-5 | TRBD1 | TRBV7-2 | CASRPGTDSNQPQHF